Described below is a single T cell receptor (beta chain) sequence and its context. The data originate from a study of OX40 agonist ivuxolimab in advanced cancers. The CDR3 consists of 14 residues. CDR1 and CDR2 from the germline V gene are SGHTA and FQGNSA. The V end was cut by 2 bases, the J end by 7 bases, with 14 bases between. The data were produced by immunoSEQ multiplex PCR, yet TCRdb's version contains in-frame clones alone and is incomplete. The data contain 6,500 to 8,000 clones, about 94% of them seen just once; the ten biggest clones take up 11%. This specimen was CD4+ or CD8+ T cells sorted from blood, taken in a trial of the OX40 agonist ivuxolimab. This chain uses TRBV7-2 with TRBJ1-1; D might be TRBD1 (6 bases). This TCR derives from an adult with an advanced solid tumor such as melanoma, head and neck, liver or kidney cancer. The CDR3 loop reads CASSLLVRGHEAFF. CDR3 DNA sequence: TGTGCCAGCAGCTTACTCGTCCGGGGACATGAAGCTTTCTTT. Full variable domain (remainder filled in from reference TRBV7-2 and TRBJ1-1): GAGVSQSPSNKVTEKGKDVELRCDPISGHTALYWYRQSLGQGLEFLIYFQGNSAPDKSGLPSDRFSAERTGGSVSTLTIQRTQQEDSAVYLCASSLLVRGHEAFFGQGTRLTVV.